This TCR beta chain derives from a study of T cell changes during pregnancy in multiple sclerosis. Assay used: immunoSEQ multiplex PCR; TCRdb lists only in-frame clones, some missing. This repertoire shows tens of thousands of clones, around nine tenths found once; its top ten account for roughly 2.1%. The sequence was collected from a female donor in good health, enrolled as a control in a pregnancy study. Sequences were derived from peripheral blood, sampled in the second trimester of pregnancy.

The CDR3 DNA reads TGTGCCAGCTCCGGGACTAGCAAGGGGACCCGCACAGATACGCAGTATTTT. It codes for CASSGTSKGTRTDTQYF. The genes are TRBV25-1 and TRBJ2-3, with 9 bases identical to TRBD2. The CDR3 spans 17 residues. The germline CDR1 and CDR2 sequences are MGHDK and SYGVNS. V lost 8 bases and J lost 1; bases outside the gene matches: 13.